This paragraph reports one TCR beta chain. TCRdb reprocessed the RACE reads with MiXCR, giving one entry per CDR3 protein. Counted here are approximately 71,000 distinct CDR3 sequences, around 10% occurring once; the ten biggest clones make up 1.4%. In germline, CDR1 is SGHTA, CDR2 FQGNSA. The junction had 6 bases not matched to a gene; V was cut back by 5 bases and J by 2 bases. CDR3 length: 14 residues. Time point defined: patch test 3, about 24 weeks after DPC sensitization. As to treatment: therapeutic diphenylcyclopropenone sensitization with weekly scalp DPC. This record belongs to a study of human T cells and chemical hapten exposure.

This clonotype was sampled from a woman aged 50 to 60 with alopecia areata. Some clones in this sample may be carry-over from other donors' samples. The sample was whole blood, taken in connection with sensitization to the hapten diphenylcyclopropenone (DPC). V is TRBV7-2 and J is TRBJ2-7, with 7 bases aligning to TRBD1. The CDR3 DNA sequence: TGTGCCAGCAGCCCGGGACAGAAAACCTACGAGCAGTACTTC. Its protein is CASSPGQKTYEQYF. The full variable domain, in which reference TRBV7-2 and TRBJ2-7 provide the parts outside the CDR3, is GAGVSQSPSNKVTEKGKDVELRCDPISGHTALYWYRQSLGQGLEFLIYFQGNSAPDKSGLPSDRFSAERTGGSVSTLTIQRTQQEDSAVYLCASSPGQKTYEQYFGPGTRLTVT.